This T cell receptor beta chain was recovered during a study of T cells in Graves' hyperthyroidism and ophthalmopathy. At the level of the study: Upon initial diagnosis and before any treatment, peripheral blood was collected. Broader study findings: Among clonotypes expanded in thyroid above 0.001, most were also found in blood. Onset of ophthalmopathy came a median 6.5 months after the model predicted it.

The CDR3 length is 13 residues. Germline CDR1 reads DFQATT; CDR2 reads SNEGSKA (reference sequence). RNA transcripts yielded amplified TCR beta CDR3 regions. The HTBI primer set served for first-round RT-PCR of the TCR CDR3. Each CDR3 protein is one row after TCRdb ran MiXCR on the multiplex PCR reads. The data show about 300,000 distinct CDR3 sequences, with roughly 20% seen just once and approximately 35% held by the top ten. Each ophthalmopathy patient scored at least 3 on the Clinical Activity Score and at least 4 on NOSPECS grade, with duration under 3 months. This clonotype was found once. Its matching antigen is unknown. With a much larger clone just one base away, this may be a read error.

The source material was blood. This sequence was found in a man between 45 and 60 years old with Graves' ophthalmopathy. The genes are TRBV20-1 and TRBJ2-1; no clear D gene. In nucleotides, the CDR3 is TGCACTCCGGAGATGAGCTCCTACAATGAGCAGTTCTTC. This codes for CTPEMSSYNEQFF.